This T cell receptor beta chain stems from a study of blood T cell repertoires in COVID-19. About the study: Whether acute or convalescent, the COVID-19 samples came from the United States, Italy and Spain. In each case, the material was cDNA or gDNA derived from T cells, B-cell-depleted T cells, or PBMCs.

Germline CDR1 is WSHSY and CDR2 is SAAADI. V gave up 3 bases and J gave up 15 bases; unmatched junction bases: 4. The CDR3 is made up of 11 amino acids. Clones were read by immunoSEQ multiplex PCR, and TCRdb kept only the in-frame ones, dropping some. Of approximately 82,000 clones in the sample, roughly 80% were seen once. The receptor's source is a woman between 65 and 79 years old with active or convalescent COVID-19. Sequencing was done on a sample of peripheral blood. The V gene is TRBV10-2, the J gene TRBJ2-1, with 8 bases matching TRBD1. CDR3 protein: CASSEWTGLFF. The DNA for the CDR3 is TGCGCCAGCAGTGAATGGACAGGGCTGTTCTTC.